Included here is one T cell receptor (beta chain) sequence, with context. The ends were cut back, 6 bases at V and 3 bases at J, with 12 bases in the middle. Germline V gene sequence: CDR1 LNHDA, CDR2 SQIVND (reference sequence). The CDR3 spans 14 residues. This sample stems from a study of blood T cell repertoires in COVID-19. Some clones are missing from TCRdb's copy, which holds only in-frame ones; the method was immunoSEQ multiplex PCR. Counted here are roughly 30,000 clones, 80% to 85% occurring once; the ten biggest clones make up 9% to 10%. The chain carries TRBV19 and TRBJ1-5; D not resolved. The origin of this receptor is a man older than 75 with active COVID-19. Source material: peripheral blood. Here the CDR3 reads CASSRGVPNQPQHF. CDR3 DNA: TGTGCCAGTAGCCGGGGTGTCCCCAATCAGCCCCAGCATTTT.